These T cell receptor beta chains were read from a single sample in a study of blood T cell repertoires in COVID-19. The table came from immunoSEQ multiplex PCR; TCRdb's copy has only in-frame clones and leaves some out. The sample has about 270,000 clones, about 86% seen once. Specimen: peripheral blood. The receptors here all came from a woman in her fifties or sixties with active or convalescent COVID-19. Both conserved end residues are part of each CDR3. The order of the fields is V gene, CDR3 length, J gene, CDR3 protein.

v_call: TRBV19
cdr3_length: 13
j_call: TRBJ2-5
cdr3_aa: CASSMGRQATQYF

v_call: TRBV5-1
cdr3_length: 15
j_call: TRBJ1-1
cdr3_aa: CASSFLRDRATEAFF

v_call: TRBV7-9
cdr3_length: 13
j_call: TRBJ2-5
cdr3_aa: CASRPQGQETQYF

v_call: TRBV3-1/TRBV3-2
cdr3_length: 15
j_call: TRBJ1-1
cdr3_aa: CASGSRGRGGAEAFF

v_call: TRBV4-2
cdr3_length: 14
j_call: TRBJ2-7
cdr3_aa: CASSQGDSAYEQYF

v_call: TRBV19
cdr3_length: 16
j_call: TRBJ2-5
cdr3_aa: CASSSRVSGPQETQYF

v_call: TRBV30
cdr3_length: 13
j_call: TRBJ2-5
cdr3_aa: CAWSTGTGETQYF

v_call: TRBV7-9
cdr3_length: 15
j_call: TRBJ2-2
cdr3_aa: CASSLVQGGTGELFF

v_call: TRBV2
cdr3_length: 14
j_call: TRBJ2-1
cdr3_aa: CASSEVSQVDEQFF

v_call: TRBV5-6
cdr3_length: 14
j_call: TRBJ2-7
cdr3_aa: CASSLETGVYEQYF

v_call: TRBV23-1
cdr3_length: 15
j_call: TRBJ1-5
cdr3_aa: CASSQLTGVFQPQHF

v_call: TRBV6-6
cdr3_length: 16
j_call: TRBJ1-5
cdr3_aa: CASVTGGSRNNQPQHF

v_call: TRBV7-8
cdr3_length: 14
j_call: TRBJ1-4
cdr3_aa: CASSPGTGGEKLFF

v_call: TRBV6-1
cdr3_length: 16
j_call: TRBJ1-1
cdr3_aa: CASSEWSGPRDTEAFF

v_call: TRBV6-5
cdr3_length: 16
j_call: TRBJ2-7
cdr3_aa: CASSYSVLAGGYEQYF

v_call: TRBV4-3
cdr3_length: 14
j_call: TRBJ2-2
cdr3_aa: CASSQDGSGLELFF

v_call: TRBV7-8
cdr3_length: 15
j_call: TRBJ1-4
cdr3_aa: CASSLVPGVDEKLFF

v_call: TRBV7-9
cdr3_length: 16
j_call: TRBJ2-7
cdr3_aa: CASSPHPTGESYEQYF

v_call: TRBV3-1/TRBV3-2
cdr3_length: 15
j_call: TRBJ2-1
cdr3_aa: CASSSQIMDRGSQFF

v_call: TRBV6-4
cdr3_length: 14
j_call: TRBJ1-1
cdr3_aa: CASSDSGQNTEAFF

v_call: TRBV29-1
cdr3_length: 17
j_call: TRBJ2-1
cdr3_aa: CSAAGTERRGASNEQFF

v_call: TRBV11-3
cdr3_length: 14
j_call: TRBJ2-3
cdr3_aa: CASSLAGGTDTQYF

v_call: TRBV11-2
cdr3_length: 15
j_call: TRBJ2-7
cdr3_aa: CASSLHRTGPYEQYF

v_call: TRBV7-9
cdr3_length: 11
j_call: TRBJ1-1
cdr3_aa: CASSLGLEAFF

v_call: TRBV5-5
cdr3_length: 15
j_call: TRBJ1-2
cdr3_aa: CASSLEQGPSYGYTF

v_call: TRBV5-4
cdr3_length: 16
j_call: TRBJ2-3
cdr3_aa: CASSLSLAGSTDTQYF

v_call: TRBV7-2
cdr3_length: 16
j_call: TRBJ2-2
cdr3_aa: CASSALGGANTGELFF

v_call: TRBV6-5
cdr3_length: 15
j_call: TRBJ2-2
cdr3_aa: CASKTGTQNTGELFF

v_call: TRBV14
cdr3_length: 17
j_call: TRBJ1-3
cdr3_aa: CASSQVRRGASGNTIYF

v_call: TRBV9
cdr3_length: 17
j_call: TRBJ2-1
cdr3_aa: CASRESRTGQSYNEQFF

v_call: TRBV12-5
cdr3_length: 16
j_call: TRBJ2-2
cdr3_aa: CASGLVLDRNTGELFF

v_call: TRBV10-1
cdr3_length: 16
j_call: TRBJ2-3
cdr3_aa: CASRYAGTGRTDTQYF

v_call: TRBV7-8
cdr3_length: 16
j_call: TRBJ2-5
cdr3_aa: CASSLTSGGYQETQYF

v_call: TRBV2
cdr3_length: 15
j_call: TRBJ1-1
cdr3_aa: CASNLPGRSDTEAFF

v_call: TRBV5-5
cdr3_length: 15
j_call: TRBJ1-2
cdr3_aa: CASSLVRMLGDGYTF

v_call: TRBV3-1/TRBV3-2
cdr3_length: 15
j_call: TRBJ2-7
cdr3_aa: CASSQAGTGEFEQYF

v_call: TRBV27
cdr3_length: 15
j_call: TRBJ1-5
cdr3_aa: CASSLSTGGNQPQHF

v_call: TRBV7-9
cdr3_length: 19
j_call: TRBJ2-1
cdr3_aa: CASSSQRTSLRNDYNEQFF

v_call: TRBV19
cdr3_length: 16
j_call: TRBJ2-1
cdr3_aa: CASSKSSGSSYNEQFF

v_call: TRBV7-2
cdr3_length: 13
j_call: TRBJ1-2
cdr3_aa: CASSLVRDNGYTF

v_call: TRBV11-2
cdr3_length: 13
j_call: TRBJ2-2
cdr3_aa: CASRSVSLRELFF

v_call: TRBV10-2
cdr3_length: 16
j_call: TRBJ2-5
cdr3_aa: CASSAAGQGVRETQYF

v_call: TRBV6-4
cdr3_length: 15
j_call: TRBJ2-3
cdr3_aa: CASSGGTGGTDTQYF

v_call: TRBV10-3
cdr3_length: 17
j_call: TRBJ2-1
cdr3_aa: CAITDSRPWTGVMEQFF

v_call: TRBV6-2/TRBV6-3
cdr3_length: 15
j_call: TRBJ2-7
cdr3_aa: CASSLTAGTVYEQYF

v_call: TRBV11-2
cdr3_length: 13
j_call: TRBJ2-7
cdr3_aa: CASSLGGPYEQYF

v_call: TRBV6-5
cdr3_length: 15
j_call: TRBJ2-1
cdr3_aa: CASSIGQLLVNEQFF

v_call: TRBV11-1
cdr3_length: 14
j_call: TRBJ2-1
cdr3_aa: CASSLFTGGREQFF